Below are 15 T cell receptor beta chains sequenced from a single sample in a study of blood T cell repertoires in COVID-19. TCRdb's table, derived via immunoSEQ multiplex PCR, lists solely in-frame clones and lacks some. The sample includes 100,000 to 110,000 clones, around four fifths of them seen just once. The sample consisted of peripheral blood. Receptors originate from a man between 45 and 60 years old with active or convalescent COVID-19.

The CDR3, as DNA: TGTGCCACCAGTGACCCCTCCGCCGGGGAGGGCAATCAGCCCCAGCATTTT. Translating gives CATSDPSAGEGNQPQHF. The rearrangement uses TRBV24-1 and TRBJ1-5, with D unclear. The CDR3 length is 17 residues. Deletions cut 4 bases from V and 2 bases from J, with 17 bases between. The germline V gene has CDR1 KGHDR and CDR2 SFDVKD.

This chain uses TRBV2 with TRBJ2-4; D possibly corresponds to TRBD1 (6 bases). Germline V gene lookup returns CDR1 SNHLY and CDR2 FYNNEI. Trimming took 4 bases from V and 4 from J, leaving 8 bases between them. The CDR3 is 13 amino acids. CDR3 protein: CASSGTEKNIQYF. DNA of the CDR3: TGTGCCAGCAGTGGGACAGAAAAAAACATTCAGTACTTC.

The chain couples TRBV30 to TRBJ2-7; 8 bases map to TRBD2. The CDR3 loop spans 12 amino acids. V trimming: 5 bases; J trimming: 3 bases; junction bases outside the gene matches: 3. CDR1 is GTSNPN and CDR2 is SVGIG in the germline V gene (reference sequence). The CDR3 loop reads CAWGGTSYEQYF. CDR3 sequence (DNA): TGTGCCTGGGGAGGGACTAGCTACGAGCAGTACTTC.

CDR3 nucleotides: TGTGCCAGCAGCGCTGGGACTAGCGAGAACAATGAGCAGTTCTTC. It encodes CASSAGTSENNEQFF. The chain is built from TRBV11-3 and TRBJ2-1, with 10 positions matching TRBD2. CDR1 is SGHNT and CDR2 is YENEEA in the germline V gene. Trimming at V came to 5 bases and at J to 5 bases, leaving 6 bases not matched to a gene. The CDR3 has 15 amino acids. Filled out from reference TRBV11-3 and TRBJ2-1, the complete variable domain reads EAGVVQSPRYKIIEKKQPVAFWCNPISGHNTLYWYLQNLGQGPELLIRYENEEAVDDSQLPKDRFSAERLKGVDSTLKIQPAELGDSAVYLCASSAGTSENNEQFFGPGTRLTVL.

The chain uses TRBV6-5 and TRBJ2-1; weak D call: TRBD1 (5 bases). Trimming removed 5 bases at V and 0 bases at J, with 11 bases between. The CDR3 sequence is 15 residues long. CDR1 is MNHEY, CDR2 SVGAGI, per germline. The CDR3 DNA reads TGTGCCAGCAGTATGCAAAGGGGCTCCTACAATGAGCAGTTCTTC. Translated: CASSMQRGSYNEQFF.

The rearrangement uses TRBV3-1 (or the pseudogene TRBV3-2) and TRBJ2-2, with TRBD1 matching over 8 bases. V lost 8 bases and J lost 3; bases outside the gene matches: 8. This CDR3 is built from 15 residues. The germline V gene encodes CDR1 LGHDT and CDR2 YNNKEL (reference sequence). CDR3 region: CASVSGTGYTGELFF. DNA of the CDR3: TGTGCCAGCGTATCCGGGACAGGATACACCGGGGAGCTGTTTTTT.

The CDR3 here is CATSDPNQGALNEQFF. The CDR3 bases are TGTGCCACCAGTGATCCGAACCAGGGGGCGCTTAATGAGCAGTTCTTC. The chain recombines TRBV24-1 with TRBJ2-1, with TRBD1 matching 8 bases. Germline V gene sequence: CDR1 KGHDR, CDR2 SFDVKD. The CDR3 totals 16 residues. With 3 bases clipped from V and 7 bases from J, the junction kept 10 bases outside the gene matches.

The chain is built from TRBV28 and TRBJ2-1; 8 positions agree with TRBD1. V shed 6 bases, J shed 8 bases, and the junction held 3 bases outside the gene matches. CDR1 is MDHEN and CDR2 is SYDVKM in the germline V gene. The CDR3 is 12 amino acids. CDR3 loop: CASRQGAYEQFF. CDR3 nucleotides: TGTGCCAGCAGGCAGGGGGCCTATGAGCAGTTCTTC.

The chain is built from TRBV7-9 and TRBJ2-2, with D tentatively TRBD1 (6 bases). V lost 1 base and J 5 bases, leaving 11 bases between the germline ends. CDR1 is SEHNR and CDR2 is FQNEAQ in the germline V gene (reference sequence). The CDR3 loop spans 15 amino acids. This CDR3 is CASSLVLQGTGELFF. In DNA form, the CDR3 reads TGTGCCAGCAGCTTAGTTTTGCAGGGGACCGGGGAGCTGTTTTTT. The full variable domain, with the rest looked up from reference TRBV7-9 and TRBJ2-2, is DTGVSQNPRHKITKRGQNVTFRCDPISEHNRLYWYRQTLGQGPEFLTYFQNEAQLEKSRLLSDRFSAERPKGSFSTLEIQRTEQGDSAMYLCASSLVLQGTGELFFGEGSRLTVL.

V gene TRBV5-6 combines with J gene TRBJ2-1, with TRBD2 matching 13 bases. V gave up 2 bases and J gave up 4 bases; unmatched junction bases: 0. CDR1 and CDR2 from the germline V gene are SGHDT and YYEEEE. There are 15 residues in the CDR3. CDR3 coding DNA: TGTGCCAGCAGCTTACTAGCGGGAGGGTACAATGAGCAGTTCTTC. As protein: CASSLLAGGYNEQFF. Full variable domain (rest looked up from reference TRBV5-6 and TRBJ2-1): DAGVTQSPTHLIKTRGQQVTLRCSPKSGHDTVSWYQQALGQGPQFIFQYYEEEERQRGNFPDRFSGHQFPNYSSELNVNALLLGDSALYLCASSLLAGGYNEQFFGPGTRLTVL.

This clone was detected once. The chain couples TRBV9 to TRBJ2-1; D is uncertain. CDR3 length equals 12 residues. The ends were cut back, 0 bases at V and 10 bases at J, with 8 bases in the middle. Germline V lookup: CDR1 SGDLS, CDR2 YYNGEE. The CDR3 DNA sequence: TGTGCCAGCAGCGTAGACGGCGGAGAGCAGTTCTTC. As protein: CASSVDGGEQFF.

The rearrangement uses TRBV7-2 and TRBJ2-7; TRBD1 aligns across 11 bases. Germline-derived CDR1 and CDR2 are SGHTA and FQGNSA. The CDR3 is 15 amino acids. Germline trimming cut 5 bases from V and 4 bases from J; bases unmatched to any gene: 7. The CDR3 loop reads CASSGRTGGLYEQYF. The CDR3 coding sequence is TGTGCCAGCAGCGGGCGGACAGGGGGCTTATACGAGCAGTACTTC.

The chain uses TRBV9 and TRBJ1-3, with a tentative D call TRBD1 (6 bases). The ends were cut back, 0 bases at V and 8 bases at J, with 12 bases in the middle. CDR1 and CDR2 (germline): SGDLS, YYNGEE. There are 14 residues in the CDR3. CDR3 nucleotide sequence: TGTGCCAGCAGCGTAGGTGGGGAGGGGGACACCATATATTTT. Amino acid sequence: CASSVGGEGDTIYF.

The rearrangement uses TRBV12-3 or TRBV12-4 and TRBJ1-1; D is unresolved. The CDR3 loop spans 13 amino acids. V lost 4 bases and J lost 7, with 13 bases in between. CDR3 nucleotides: TGTGCCAGCAGTTCCTCATTGCGGGATGAAGCTTTCTTT. This encodes CASSSSLRDEAFF.

This clone was found a few times. The V call is TRBV14, the J call TRBJ2-7; 11 bases fit TRBD2. The trim removed 0 bases at V and 7 bases at J, leaving 8 bases unmatched. From germline, CDR1 is SGHDN and CDR2 FVKESK. The CDR3 is 16 amino acids. The CDR3, as DNA: TGTGCCAGCAGCCAAGATTCACTAGCGGGAGCACGAGAGCAGTACTTC. Its protein product is CASSQDSLAGAREQYF.